The 32 T cell receptor beta chains in this list originate from one sample, sequenced in a study of cytomegalovirus exposure and HLA in healthy donors. PCR employed 60 Vbeta and 13 Jbeta primers. Measured with immunoSEQ multiplex PCR; TCRdb has only the in-frame clones, and not every one. The profile shows 120,000 or so clones, about 78% of them singletons. Material for sequencing was PBMCs. The receptors originated from a man younger than 40 in good health and CMV-seronegative.

The chain recombines TRBV6-5 with TRBJ1-1; unclear D gene. This CDR3 contains 14 residues. CDR1 and CDR2 from the germline V gene are MNHEY and SVGAGI. The V and J ends lost 3 bases and 4 bases respectively, with 12 bases between them. In nucleotides, the CDR3 is TGTGCCAGCAGTTATACGGGTTTCCGCACTGAAGCTTTCTTT. As protein: CASSYTGFRTEAFF.

V gene TRBV7-2 combines with J gene TRBJ2-6; no reliable D call. Germline V lookup: CDR1 SGHTA, CDR2 FQGNSA. Trimming pared 3 bases from V and 0 bases from J, leaving 12 bases between. This CDR3 has 17 amino acids. CDR3 in DNA: TGTGCCAGCAGCTTCGAGAGGAGACTCTCTGGGGCCAACGTCCTGACTTTC. Amino acid sequence: CASSFERRLSGANVLTF.

This chain joins TRBV29-1 and TRBJ2-2, with 15 bases fitting TRBD2. Germline CDR1 reads SQVTM; CDR2 reads ANQGSEA. V was clipped by 6 bases and J by 5 bases; unmatched bases: 1. This CDR3 has 14 amino acids. The CDR3 spells CSVGLAGGTGELFF. CDR3 bases: TGCAGCGTAGGACTAGCGGGGGGGACCGGGGAGCTGTTTTTT.

J is TRBJ2-7 and V is TRBV30; 10 bases map to TRBD1. The germline V gene encodes CDR1 GTSNPN and CDR2 SVGIG (reference sequence). This CDR3 contains 13 residues. V dropped 5 bases and J dropped 2; count of bases not matched to a gene: 3. Here the CDR3 reads CAWGQGGTYEQYF. The CDR3 DNA sequence: TGTGCCTGGGGACAGGGGGGAACCTACGAGCAGTACTTC.

V gene TRBV4-1 combines with J gene TRBJ2-2; D may be TRBD1 (6 bases). Germline V CDR1 and CDR2: MGHRA, YSYEKL. V was cut by 5 bases and J by 1 base, with 20 bases left in between. The CDR3 contains 18 residues. The CDR3 protein is CASSAISYLDRNTGELFF. The DNA for the CDR3 is TGCGCCAGCAGCGCAATTTCGTACTTGGACAGGAACACCGGGGAGCTGTTTTTT.

V is TRBV6-4 and J is TRBJ2-1, with TRBD2 identical over 11 bases. Germline-derived CDR1 and CDR2 are MRHNA and SNTAGT. The CDR3 loop spans 14 amino acids. The V segment lost 3 bases and the J segment 7 bases; nucleotides outside the gene matches: 2. DNA for the CDR3: TGTGCCAGCAGTGAACTAGCGGGGGCAAATGAGCAGTTCTTC. This sequence encodes CASSELAGANEQFF.

This clone was counted a few times. V gene TRBV9 combines with J gene TRBJ1-3; 7 bases fit TRBD1. V trimming: 2 bases; J trimming: 4 bases; junction bases outside the gene matches: 3. The CDR3 runs 14 residues. Germline CDR1 reads SGDLS; CDR2 reads YYNGEE. Here the CDR3 DNA reads TGTGCCAGCAGCGTTTTAGGGGGCGGAAACACCATATATTTT. Amino acids: CASSVLGGGNTIYF.

The V call is TRBV9, the J call TRBJ2-5, with 12 positions matching TRBD1. The CDR3 is made up of 16 amino acids. V lost 3 bases and J lost 5; bases outside the gene matches: 8. Germline CDR1 SGDLS, CDR2 YYNGEE. CDR3 loop: CASSATGTGGVETQYF. The CDR3 DNA follows: TGTGCCAGCAGCGCCACCGGGACAGGGGGCGTTGAGACCCAGTACTTC.

The genes are TRBV5-4 and TRBJ1-6, with D possibly being TRBD1 (6 bases). In germline, CDR1 is SGHNT, CDR2 YYREEE (reference sequence). Between the trimmed V and J ends, which lost 3 bases and 0 bases, there was a span of 7 bases. The CDR3 has 15 amino acids. The CDR3 loop is CASSSQGSYNSPLHF. CDR3 in DNA: TGTGCCAGCAGCTCACAGGGCTCCTATAATTCACCCCTCCACTTT. Full variable domain (rest looked up from reference TRBV5-4 and TRBJ1-6): ETGVTQSPTHLIKTRGQQVTLRCSSQSGHNTVSWYQQALGQGPQFIFQYYREEENGRGNFPPRFSGLQFPNYSSELNVNALELDDSALYLCASSSQGSYNSPLHFGNGTRLTVT.

This clone has more than one count but fewer than ten. V and J are TRBV4-1 and TRBJ2-2, with D perhaps TRBD1 (6 bases). Trimming stripped 0 bases from V and 7 bases from J, with 15 bases between. This CDR3 region has 16 residues. The germline gives CDR1 MGHRA, CDR2 YSYEKL. The CDR3 region is CASSQEPTGYGGELFF. In DNA, the CDR3 is TGCGCCAGCAGCCAAGAACCCACAGGGTACGGCGGGGAGCTGTTTTTT.

With respect to this clone: Relative to the germline gene, one junction end is altered; a read error may explain this. The chain recombines TRBV7-9 with TRBJ1-3; 7 positions agree with TRBD1. The germline V gene has CDR1 SEHNR and CDR2 FQNEAQ (reference sequence). The CDR3 runs to 15 residues. In DNA, the CDR3 is TGTTCCAGCAGCCCAATACAGGGGTCCGGAAACACCATATATTTT. It translates to CSSSPIQGSGNTIYF.

The rearrangement uses TRBV5-1 and TRBJ2-2; D gene unclear. V was cut by 0 bases and J by 3 bases, with 6 bases left in between. Germline V CDR1 and CDR2: SGHRS, YFSETQ. The CDR3 length is 14 residues. CDR3 sequence: CASSLAPYTGELFF. As DNA, the CDR3 is TGCGCCAGCAGCTTGGCCCCGTACACCGGGGAGCTGTTTTTT.

The chain carries TRBV5-4 and TRBJ2-3, with 15 bases matching TRBD2. Germline-derived CDR1 and CDR2 are SGHNT and YYREEE (reference sequence). V trimming: 4 bases; J trimming: 7 bases; junction bases outside the gene matches: 7. The CDR3 sequence is 16 residues long. The CDR3, as DNA: TGTGCCAGCAGCCTCGGGACTAGCGGGGGGATGAATACGCAGTATTTT. Translation: CASSLGTSGGMNTQYF.

This clone was counted a few times. The chain joins TRBV28 to TRBJ2-1; 7 positions agree with TRBD2. There are 14 residues in the CDR3. Germline values: CDR1 MDHEN, CDR2 SYDVKM. Trimming cost V 8 bases and J 3 bases; bases outside gene matches: 7. This chain's CDR3 is CASSGGDYYNEQFF. In DNA, the CDR3 is TGTGCCAGCTCGGGGGGTGACTACTACAATGAGCAGTTCTTC. The complete variable domain, with remaining parts taken from reference TRBV28 and TRBJ2-1, reads DVKVTQSSRYLVKRTGEKVFLECVQDMDHENMFWYRQDPGLGLRLIYFSYDVKMKEKGDIPEGYSVSREKKERFSLILESASTNQTSMYLCASSGGDYYNEQFFGPGTRLTVL.

The chain carries TRBV19 and TRBJ1-5; maybe TRBD1 (6 bases). Germline CDR1 reads LNHDA; CDR2 reads SQIVND (reference sequence). This CDR3 comprises 15 residues. Trimming left V 3 bases short and J 7 bases short, with 16 bases between. CDR3: CASSIAQGARQPQHF. The CDR3 coding sequence is TGTGCCAGTAGTATCGCACAGGGCGCAAGGCAGCCCCAGCATTTT. Full variable domain (outside the CDR3, taken from reference TRBV19 and TRBJ1-5): DGGITQSPKYLFRKEGQNVTLSCEQNLNHDAMYWYRQDPGQGLRLIYYSQIVNDFQKGDIAEGYSVSREKKESFPLTVTSAQKNPTAFYLCASSIAQGARQPQHFGDGTRLSIL.

The CDR3: CASSLWGQGTDTQYF. In nucleotides, the CDR3 is TGTGCCAGCAGCTTATGGGGACAGGGTACAGATACGCAGTATTTT. This rearrangement joins TRBV7-3 to TRBJ2-3, with TRBD1 matching 9 bases. Per the germline V gene, CDR1 is SGHTA and CDR2 is FQGTGA. The J segment lost 3 bases and the V segment lost 2 bases, leaving 3 bases of the junction unmatched. The CDR3 contains 15 residues.

The chain links TRBV5-1 to TRBJ2-3; tentative D call: TRBD2 (5 bases). The CDR3 length is 13 residues. Trimming took 4 bases from V and 10 from J, leaving 16 bases between them. Germline V gene sequence: CDR1 SGHRS, CDR2 YFSETQ. CDR3 in DNA: TGCGCCAGCAGCCCTGGCTGGGCGGGCTCGCAGTATTTT. Protein: CASSPGWAGSQYF.

V is TRBV14 and J is TRBJ1-2; maybe TRBD1 (5 bases). Germline CDR1 SGHDN, CDR2 FVKESK. V was cut by 0 bases and J by 4 bases, with 15 bases left in between. The CDR3 contains 16 residues. CDR3: CASSQDRVREIYGYTF. The CDR3 DNA is TGTGCCAGCAGCCAAGATAGAGTCAGGGAAATCTATGGCTACACCTTC.

This rearrangement joins TRBV9 to TRBJ2-3; D perhaps matches TRBD1 (5 bases). CDR3 length: 15 amino acids. The germline V gene encodes CDR1 SGDLS and CDR2 YYNGEE. Trimming cost V 0 bases and J 4 bases, with 12 bases left between them. The chain's CDR3 is CASSVERRAPDTQYF. In DNA form, the CDR3 reads TGTGCCAGCAGCGTAGAGCGCAGGGCCCCAGATACGCAGTATTTT.

Written as DNA, the CDR3 is TGTGCCAGCAGCCCGACACTTAACTCCTACGAGCAGTACTTC. Translating gives CASSPTLNSYEQYF. The chain is built from TRBV7-2 and TRBJ2-5; D is uncertain. The J call may be mistaken, given a closer DNA end match to TRBJ2-7. The CDR3 length is 14 residues. Germline V gene data show CDR1 as SGHTA and CDR2 as FQGNSA.

This clone was seen a few times. The chain employs TRBV29-1 and TRBJ2-7; D call uncertain. V was pared by 7 bases and J by 3 bases, with 7 bases between. The V gene's germline CDR1 is SQVTM and CDR2 ANQGSEA. The CDR3 totals 10 residues. As DNA, the CDR3 is TGCAGCGCCTCTTTCTACGAGCAGTACTTC. Its translation is CSASFYEQYF.

There are a few counts of this clone. The J gene is TRBJ1-4, the V gene TRBV28, with unresolved D. V was clipped by 5 bases and J by 8 bases, with 21 bases between them. The germline V gene has CDR1 MDHEN and CDR2 SYDVKM. The CDR3 runs 16 residues. CDR3 sequence reads: CASSPDIGDRREKLFF. The DNA of the CDR3 is TGTGCCAGCAGTCCAGATATTGGAGATAGGAGGGAAAAACTGTTTTTT.

The chain has TRBV10-1 and TRBJ1-6; no firm D call. Germline V lookup: CDR1 WNHNN, CDR2 SYGVQD (reference sequence). V lost 8 bases and J 7 bases, leaving 24 bases between the germline ends. The CDR3 is 17 amino acids. CDR3 loop: CASALGRMRVRNSPLHF. As DNA, the CDR3 is TGCGCCAGCGCACTTGGGAGGATGAGGGTGAGGAATTCACCCCTCCACTTT.

The chain employs TRBV23-1 and TRBJ1-5; TRBD1 is a possible D gene (6 bases). Being an ORF, TRBV23-1 has a function that is uncertain. V was pared by 3 bases and J by 3 bases, with 24 bases between. The CDR3 totals 19 residues. The CDR3 bases are TGCGCCAGCAGTCACCCGATCGTATCCGGCCAGGGGACCAATCAGCCCCAGCATTTT. Translation: CASSHPIVSGQGTNQPQHF.

The V and J genes are TRBV6-6 and TRBJ2-3; 9 bases map to TRBD2. Germline V CDR1 and CDR2: MNHNY, SVGAGI (reference sequence). The CDR3 totals 16 residues. With V trimmed by 3 bases and J by 1 base, 5 bases remained unmatched. CDR3 loop: CASSYRRGGGTDTQYF. DNA of the CDR3: TGTGCCAGCAGTTATCGGCGGGGGGGCGGCACAGATACGCAGTATTTT.

The table lists this clone with a few counts. The chain employs TRBV7-2 and TRBJ2-5; 13 positions match TRBD2. This CDR3 spans 16 amino acids. Germline V gene data show CDR1 as SGHTA and CDR2 as FQGNSA. J lost 2 bases, V lost 5 bases, and 5 bases had no gene match. CDR3 bases: TGTGCCAGCAGCGCCGGGACTAGCGGGGTTCAAGAGACCCAGTACTTC. Amino acid sequence: CASSAGTSGVQETQYF.

The chain couples TRBV30 to TRBJ1-2; 9 nucleotides match TRBD1. CDR1 and CDR2 (germline): GTSNPN, SVGIG (reference sequence). Losses at the gene ends were 5 bases for V and 2 bases for J; bases not matched to a gene: 0. The CDR3 extends over 12 amino acids. As DNA, the CDR3 is TGTGCCTGGGGGACAGGGAACTATGGCTACACCTTC. This translates into CAWGTGNYGYTF.

The V gene is TRBV6-1, the J gene TRBJ1-1, with TRBD1 matching over 7 bases. Per germline, CDR1 MNHNS and CDR2 SASEGT. With V trimmed by 9 bases and J by 1 base, 8 bases remained unmatched. The CDR3 loop spans 14 amino acids. DNA of the CDR3: TGTGCCAGTATCTTCGGGACAGCGAACACTGAAGCTTTCTTT. Protein: CASIFGTANTEAFF.

This sequence joins TRBV5-4 and TRBJ2-7, with 12 nucleotides matching TRBD2. The CDR3 consists of 14 residues. Trimming cost V 5 bases and J 2 bases; bases outside gene matches: 2. The germline V gene encodes CDR1 SGHNT and CDR2 YYREEE (reference sequence). CDR3 loop: CASSRLAGAYEQYF. In DNA, the CDR3 is TGTGCCAGCAGTCGACTAGCGGGGGCCTACGAGCAGTACTTC.

This clone has only one observation. This chain connects TRBV4-3 to TRBJ2-3; 8 bases line up with TRBD1. Germline V CDR1 and CDR2: LGHNA, YSLEER. V lost 0 bases, J lost 2 bases, and 7 bases stayed unmatched. The CDR3 runs to 17 residues. The CDR3 region is CASSQDPTGDHTDTQYF. The DNA for the CDR3 is TGCGCCAGCAGCCAAGACCCGACAGGGGATCACACAGATACGCAGTATTTT.

There are a few counts of this clone. The V call is TRBV15, the J call TRBJ1-5, with 8 positions matching TRBD1. The CDR3 covers 14 residues. Losses at the gene ends were 5 bases for V and 7 bases for J; bases not matched to a gene: 7. In germline, CDR1 is LNHNV, CDR2 YYDKDF (reference sequence). CDR3 nucleotides: TGTGCCACCAGCGCCCGACAGGGGAGACAGCCCCAGCATTTT. It specifies CATSARQGRQPQHF. Full variable domain (missing parts from reference TRBV15 and TRBJ1-5): DAMVIQNPRYQVTQFGKPVTLSCSQTLNHNVMYWYQQKSSQAPKLLFHYYDKDFNNEADTPDNFQSRRPNTSFCFLDIRSPGLGDTAMYLCATSARQGRQPQHFGDGTRLSIL.

The rearrangement links TRBV6-5 to TRBJ1-1; 7 bases fit TRBD1. The CDR3 is 11 amino acids. Germline CDR1 is MNHEY and CDR2 is SVGAGI. J gave up 11 bases and V 6 bases, and 6 bases lay outside the gene matches. The CDR3 DNA reads as TGTGCCAGCAGAGAGACAGGGCCCGCTTTCTTT. Translated: CASRETGPAFF.